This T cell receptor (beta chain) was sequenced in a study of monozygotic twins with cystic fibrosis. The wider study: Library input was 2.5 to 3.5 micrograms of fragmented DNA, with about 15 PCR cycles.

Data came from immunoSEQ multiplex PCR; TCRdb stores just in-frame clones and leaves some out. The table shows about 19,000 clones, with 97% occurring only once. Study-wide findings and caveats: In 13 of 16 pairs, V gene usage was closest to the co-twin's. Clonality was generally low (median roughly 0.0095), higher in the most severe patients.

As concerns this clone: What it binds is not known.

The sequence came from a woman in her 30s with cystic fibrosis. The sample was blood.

The CDR3 bases are TGCGCCAGCAGCCCCCGGGTCCTCCCCGGGGATGAGCAGTTCTTC. Protein sequence: CASSPRVLPGDEQFF. The chain employs TRBV4-1 and TRBJ2-1, with D possibly TRBD2 on 5 matching bases. The germline gives CDR1 MGHRA, CDR2 YSYEKL. This CDR3 contains 15 residues. V shed 4 bases and J shed 8 bases, with 18 bases lying between them.